A selection of T cell receptor beta chains follows, all from one sample in a study of molecular identifiers for immune sequencing clone quantification. TCRdb used MiXCR to reprocess the PCR reads, holding one entry per CDR3 protein. This table holds hundreds of thousands of distinct CDR3 sequences, about 25% found once. Specimen: naive CD8+ T cells from blood, with Jurkat cell RNA spiked in. These receptors originate from a human donor in good health. Some libraries in this study had Jurkat cell RNA spiked in. Both conserved end residues are part of each CDR3. D genes are given only for firm matches. Expanded clones are given a class, and other clones once, few, many or no size at all.

-,few,TRBV6-5,TRBJ2-7,TGTGCCAGCAGGACGACAGAGGACTACGAGCAGTACTTC,CASRTTEDYEQYF
TRBD1,-,TRBV4-3,TRBJ1-4,TGCGCCAGCAGCCAAGAGTGGTTTGAAGGCGGGACAGGAAGAGAAAAACTGTTTTTT,CASSQEWFEGGTGREKLFF
TRBD1,-,TRBV7-9,TRBJ2-7,TGTGCCAGCAGCTGGCAAGGGACAGCGACTTCCTACGAGCAGTACTTC,CASSWQGTATSYEQYF
-,many,TRBV7-9,TRBJ2-2,TGTGCCAGCAGCTTCTCCTACATAACCGGGGAGCTGTTTTTT,CASSFSYITGELFF
TRBD1,few,TRBV6-2/TRBV6-3,TRBJ1-6,TGTGCCAGCAGACACTCCGGGACAGAAGATTCACCCCTCCACTTT,CASRHSGTEDSPLHF
-,few,TRBV6-1,TRBJ2-6,TGTGCCAGCATGACAGTGGACTCTGGGGCCAACGTCCTGACTTTC,CASMTVDSGANVLTF
TRBD2,few,TRBV4-2,TRBJ2-3,TGTGCCAGCAGCCAAGATGGGTCTAGCGGGAGAGAGGATATGCAGTATTTT,CASSQDGSSGREDMQYF
TRBD1,-,TRBV7-8,TRBJ2-2,TGTGCCAGCAGCCCGGGCAGGGGGCGAGGAAACACCGGGGAGCTGTTTTTT,CASSPGRGRGNTGELFF
-,many,TRBV13,TRBJ1-1,TGTGCCAGCAGCTTGGGATTGGGGTACACTGAAGCTTTCTTT,CASSLGLGYTEAFF
-,-,TRBV12-3/TRBV12-4,TRBJ2-3,TGTGCCAGCAGACTAGGAGGGACAGACACAGATACGCAGTATTTT,CASRLGGTDTDTQYF
-,-,TRBV7-9,TRBJ2-1,TGTGCCAGCAGCACTAACGGACGGGACATGAGCTCCTACAATGAGCAGTTCTTC,CASSTNGRDMSSYNEQFF
TRBD2,many,TRBV4-1,TRBJ2-5,TGCGCCAGCAGCCAAGATCGCGGGGGGGGGCAGACCCAGTACTTC,CASSQDRGGGQTQYF
-,-,TRBV9,TRBJ2-7,TGTGCCAGCTGCGTAGCCAGGGACTCCTACGAGCAGTACTTC,CASCVARDSYEQYF
TRBD2,few,TRBV30,TRBJ2-3,TGTGCCTGGAGTGTACCCCCCCAGGGAGCGGGGGGAAGCACAGATACGCAGTATTTT,CAWSVPPQGAGGSTDTQYF
TRBD2,-,TRBV11-2,TRBJ2-1,TGTGCCAACAATCCTACGGCGGGAGCCTACAATGAGCAGTTCTTC,CANNPTAGAYNEQFF
-,-,TRBV5-6,TRBJ2-7,TGTGCCAGCAGCTTGGCCGATTTTTGGGGGCGGGGAGAGCAGTACTTC,CASSLADFWGRGEQYF
TRBD2,many,TRBV6-5,TRBJ2-7,TGTGCCAGCAGTTCAGTAGCGGGGACGGATGAGCAGTACTTC,CASSSVAGTDEQYF
TRBD2,-,TRBV7-2,TRBJ2-2,TGTGCCAGCAGCCCTGGACTAGCGGGAGGCCCATACCCGAACACCGGGGAGCTGTTTTTT,CASSPGLAGGPYPNTGELFF
-,many,TRBV6-2/TRBV6-3,TRBJ2-7,TGTGCCAGCAGCCAGGTTGGGACCTACGAGCAGTACTTC,CASSQVGTYEQYF